This passage covers 29 T cell receptor beta chains from one sample sequenced in a study of beta chain features in type 1 diabetes. Expressed TCRB transcripts were sequenced after all isolated RNA was converted to cDNA. Clones were sequenced by immunoSEQ multiplex PCR, and TCRdb holds only the in-frame ones, with some missing. The repertoire holds around 300,000 clones, with 8% as singletons. Sequenced input: central memory CD4+ T cells from blood. Every receptor here comes from a woman aged 18 to 35 in good health.

The rearrangement uses TRBV15 and TRBJ2-5; D call uncertain. The CDR3 loop spans 12 amino acids. Germline V CDR1 and CDR2: LNHNV, YYDKDF (reference sequence). Trimming took off 4 bases at V and 5 bases at J, with 8 bases between the two ends. This chain's CDR3 is CATSTQWETQYF. The CDR3, as DNA: TGTGCCACCAGCACCCAATGGGAGACCCAGTACTTC.

Many counts were recorded for this clone. V is TRBV28 and J is TRBJ2-6; 8 positions match TRBD1. Germline V lookup: CDR1 MDHEN, CDR2 SYDVKM. V lost 9 bases and J lost 0; bases outside the gene matches: 10. The length of the CDR3 is 17 residues. The CDR3 loop reads CASGGTGGLSGANVLTF. The DNA for the CDR3 is TGTGCCAGTGGAGGGACAGGCGGTCTCTCTGGGGCCAACGTCCTGACTTTC.

This clone was observed a handful of times. The chain links TRBV4-1 to TRBJ1-1, with D possibly being TRBD1 (5 bases). CDR3 size: 14 residues. V was clipped by 2 bases and J by 0 bases, with 7 bases between them. Germline V gives CDR1 MGHRA, CDR2 YSYEKL. The CDR3 protein is CASSQLRVNTEAFF. Written as DNA, the CDR3 is TGCGCCAGCAGCCAACTCAGGGTGAACACTGAAGCTTTCTTT.

This CDR3 is CASSTTDSGGRETQYF. In nucleotides, the CDR3 is TGTGCCAGCAGCACAACCGATTCGGGGGGGCGGGAGACCCAGTACTTC. The chain has TRBV11-3 and TRBJ2-5, with 8 bases identical to TRBD2. The CDR3 contains 16 residues. The V segment lost 5 bases and the J segment 5 bases; nucleotides outside the gene matches: 13. Germline CDR1 SGHNT, CDR2 YENEEA. Full variable domain (missing parts from reference TRBV11-3 and TRBJ2-5): EAGVVQSPRYKIIEKKQPVAFWCNPISGHNTLYWYLQNLGQGPELLIRYENEEAVDDSQLPKDRFSAERLKGVDSTLKIQPAELGDSAVYLCASSTTDSGGRETQYFGPGTRLLVL.

The chain carries TRBV29-1 and TRBJ1-2; 8 positions match TRBD1. This CDR3 comprises 11 residues. V lost 7 bases, J lost 8 bases, and 6 bases stayed unmatched. Per germline, CDR1 SQVTM and CDR2 ANQGSEA. The DNA of the CDR3 is TGCAGCGGAACGACAGGGGAAGGCTACACCTTC. Residues: CSGTTGEGYTF.

Concerning this clone itself: Other DNA sequences within the sample encode an identical CDR3. The genes are TRBV7-2 and TRBJ2-5; weak D call: TRBD2 (5 bases). Germline values: CDR1 SGHTA, CDR2 FQGNSA. V lost 2 bases and J lost 4, with 8 bases in between. This CDR3 contains 13 residues. In DNA form, the CDR3 reads TGTGCCAGCAGCTTAACTAGATTAGAGACCCAGTACTTC. Its translation is CASSLTRLETQYF.

This clone has a handful of counts. The chain joins TRBV7-9 to TRBJ2-5, with TRBD1 matching 10 bases. CDR3 length equals 15 residues. Germline CDR1 SEHNR, CDR2 FQNEAQ (reference sequence). The V segment lost 4 bases and the J segment 4 bases; nucleotides outside the gene matches: 6. CDR3 protein: CASSSPGTGVETQYF. The DNA of the CDR3 is TGTGCCAGCAGCTCCCCCGGGACAGGGGTAGAGACCCAGTACTTC. The full variable domain, rest sourced from reference TRBV7-9 and TRBJ2-5, is DTGVSQNPRHKITKRGQNVTFRCDPISEHNRLYWYRQTLGQGPEFLTYFQNEAQLEKSRLLSDRFSAERPKGSFSTLEIQRTEQGDSAMYLCASSSPGTGVETQYFGPGTRLLVL.

The chain carries TRBV2 and TRBJ1-1; 7 positions match TRBD1. The CDR3 covers 14 residues. Germline CDR1 and CDR2: SNHLY and FYNNEI. The V and J ends lost 0 bases and 11 bases, in that order; junction bases with no gene match: 9. This chain's CDR3 is CASSEALQGRRAFF. The CDR3 DNA is TGTGCCAGCAGTGAAGCCTTACAGGGGCGACGGGCTTTCTTT.

This clone turned up a few times. CDR3 protein: CASSLPGDRADTIYF. CDR3 in DNA: TGTGCCAGCAGCCTACCGGGGGACAGGGCAGACACCATATATTTT. The chain links TRBV5-4 to TRBJ1-3, with 9 bases identical to TRBD1. Looked up from germline, CDR1 is SGHNT and CDR2 is YYREEE (reference sequence). The CDR3 is made up of 15 amino acids. The J segment lost 8 bases and the V segment lost 4 bases, leaving 10 bases of the junction unmatched.

The chain employs TRBV5-4 and TRBJ1-2; a weak D match, TRBD1 (5 bases). CDR3 length: 12 residues. Per the germline V gene, CDR1 is SGHNT and CDR2 is YYREEE (reference sequence). V lost 4 bases and J 5 bases, leaving 9 bases between the germline ends. CDR3 loop: CASSPDRYGYTF. DNA of the CDR3: TGTGCCAGCAGCCCAGACAGATATGGCTACACCTTC. The variable domain in full, completed from reference TRBV5-4 and TRBJ1-2, reads ETGVTQSPTHLIKTRGQQVTLRCSSQSGHNTVSWYQQALGQGPQFIFQYYREEENGRGNFPPRFSGLQFPNYSSELNVNALELDDSALYLCASSPDRYGYTFGSGTRLTVV.

V usage is TRBV30 and J usage is TRBJ1-5; 10 bases agree with TRBD1. This CDR3 region has 14 residues. CDR1 is GTSNPN and CDR2 is SVGIG in the germline V gene (reference sequence). J was trimmed by 5 bases and V by 2 bases; bases with no gene match: 3. In DNA form, the CDR3 reads TGTGCCTGGAGTCGGGGACAGGGGCATCAGCCCCAGCATTTT. Translated: CAWSRGQGHQPQHF.

The CDR3 region is CASSSTGPGTYNEQFF. DNA of the CDR3: TGTGCCAGCAGCTCGACAGGGCCAGGAACCTACAATGAGCAGTTCTTC. This rearrangement joins TRBV7-9 to TRBJ2-1; 7 nucleotides line up with TRBD1. The junction had 8 bases not matched to a gene; V was cut back by 4 bases and J by 2 bases. CDR3 length equals 16 residues. The germline V gene encodes CDR1 SEHNR and CDR2 FQNEAQ (reference sequence).

The chain recombines TRBV9 with TRBJ1-3; D remains ambiguous. The length of the CDR3 is 13 residues. Germline loops: CDR1 SGDLS, CDR2 YYNGEE. The ends were cut back, 4 bases at V and 4 bases at J, with 9 bases in the middle. In DNA, the CDR3 is TGTGCCAGCAGCCCGGGTCGGGGAAACACCATATATTTT. The encoded protein is CASSPGRGNTIYF.

This clone was counted at least ten times. This chain uses TRBV4-3 with TRBJ1-4; 7 bases match TRBD1. The CDR3 spans 15 residues. CDR1 LGHNA and CDR2 YSLEER come from the germline V gene. V dropped 3 bases and J dropped 2; count of bases not matched to a gene: 3. The CDR3 nucleotides are TGCGCCAGCAGCCACACAGGGGCCACTAATGAAAAACTGTTTTTT. The encoded protein is CASSHTGATNEKLFF.

This clone was seen a few times. The rearrangement joins TRBV28 to TRBJ1-3; the D is unclear. V shed 3 bases and J shed 8 bases, with 11 bases lying between them. The CDR3 spans 13 residues. Germline assignment: CDR1 MDHEN and CDR2 SYDVKM. For the CDR3, the DNA is TGTGCCAGCAGTTTGGGAAGGAGCGACACCATATATTTT. It codes for CASSLGRSDTIYF.

CDR3 nucleotide sequence: TGTGCCAGCAGCTTATCGGCTTTGGTCGCGACGAACACCGGGGAGCTGTTTTTT. It specifies CASSLSALVATNTGELFF. The chain joins TRBV7-9 to TRBJ2-2; D ambiguous. Looked up from germline, CDR1 is SEHNR and CDR2 is FQNEAQ (reference sequence). Trimming took off 2 bases at V and 0 bases at J, with 16 bases between the two ends. The CDR3 totals 18 residues.

This clone was counted ten times or more. This chain joins TRBV5-1 and TRBJ2-1; no firm D call. This CDR3 has 13 residues. Germline V CDR1 and CDR2: SGHRS, YFSETQ. The V end was cut by 0 bases, the J end by 7 bases, with 8 bases between. The CDR3 protein is CASSLAQKNEQFF. The CDR3 region has the DNA TGCGCCAGCAGCTTGGCACAGAAAAATGAGCAGTTCTTC.

The chain employs TRBV4-2 and TRBJ2-4, with D unclear. Germline V gene lookup returns CDR1 LGHNA and CDR2 YNFKEQ. V lost 1 base, J lost 5 bases, and 9 bases lay in between. This CDR3 has 14 residues. Here the CDR3 reads CASSQADGQNIQYF. CDR3 sequence (DNA): TGTGCCAGCAGCCAAGCAGACGGACAAAACATTCAGTACTTC.

This clone turned up a few times. J is TRBJ1-1 and V is TRBV28; D is uncertain. CDR1 and CDR2 (germline): MDHEN, SYDVKM. Between the trimmed V and J ends, which lost 1 base and 7 bases, there was a span of 10 bases. The CDR3 is 13 amino acids. The CDR3 DNA is TGTGCCAGCAGTTTATTAGGGCAAGGTGAAGCTTTCTTT. This codes for CASSLLGQGEAFF.

This clone was counted between two and nine times. This is likely a read error, given that the CDR3 carries no conserved phenylalanine or tryptophan at its end. No DNA is shown, since the ends of the CDR3 on it are uncertain; the CDR3 is the one TCRdb lists. The chain uses TRBV5-1 and TRBJ1-4. Ends included, the CDR3 has 9 residues. CDR1 and CDR2 (germline): SGHRS, YFSETQ. The CDR3 sequence is CASSLTNLP.

This clone was observed a few times. The J gene is TRBJ1-2, the V gene TRBV18; no clear D. V lost 3 bases and J lost 10, with 15 bases in between. The CDR3 has 13 amino acids. Germline V gene sequence: CDR1 KGHSH, CDR2 LQKENI. The CDR3: CASSPYPETDYTF. The CDR3 DNA reads TGTGCCAGCTCACCTTACCCCGAAACAGACTACACCTTC.

The V and J genes are TRBV7-8 and TRBJ1-1, with unresolved D. CDR1 and CDR2 (germline): SGHVS, FQNEAQ. V lost 5 bases to trimming and J lost 4 bases, with 17 bases between them. The CDR3 has 15 residues. The CDR3 bases are TGTGCCAGCAGCCAACGGACGGGAGGGAGCACTGAAGCTTTCTTT. Its translation: CASSQRTGGSTEAFF.

This clone was seen more than once but under ten times. The rearrangement joins TRBV6-5 to TRBJ2-5, with TRBD2 matching over 7 bases. With the DNA end fitting TRBJ2-7 better, the J assignment may be wrong. Per germline, CDR1 MNHEY and CDR2 SVGAGI. The CDR3 length is 14 residues. CDR3 nucleotide sequence: TGTGCCAGCAGTTCCGGGACTACACTTTACGAGCAGTACTTC. It is translated as CASSSGTTLYEQYF.

This clone has a handful of counts. V is TRBV7-8 and J is TRBJ2-1; 7 bases fit TRBD1. V dropped 4 bases and J dropped 7; count of bases not matched to a gene: 13. The CDR3 has 16 amino acids. The V gene's germline CDR1 is SGHVS and CDR2 FQNEAQ. This chain's CDR3 is CASSSRRAGGSNEQFF. In DNA form, the CDR3 reads TGTGCCAGCAGCTCCCGTAGGGCAGGGGGAAGTAATGAGCAGTTCTTC.

This chain uses TRBV27 with TRBJ1-1; D is unclear. V was shortened by 4 bases and J by 1 base, with 10 bases between the two germline ends. This CDR3 spans 14 amino acids. The germline CDR1 and CDR2 sequences are MNHEY and SMNVEV (reference sequence). This chain's CDR3 is CASSYRRANTEAFF. CDR3 nucleotides: TGTGCCAGCAGTTACCGTCGTGCGAACACTGAAGCTTTCTTT.

In this sample, this clone turned up many times. The rearrangement uses TRBV23-1 and TRBJ2-7; TRBD2 aligns across 8 bases. TRBV23-1 is given ORF status, its function remaining uncertain. The CDR3 spans 15 residues. The V and J ends lost 1 base and 4 bases, in that order; junction bases with no gene match: 6. In DNA form, the CDR3 reads TGCGCCAGCAGTCAATTGGGGCTAGCGGGTTACGAGCAGTACTTC. As protein: CASSQLGLAGYEQYF.

The rearrangement joins TRBV7-9 to TRBJ2-1; 8 positions agree with TRBD2. The germline V gene encodes CDR1 SEHNR and CDR2 FQNEAQ (reference sequence). The V and J ends lost 3 bases and 5 bases, in that order; junction bases with no gene match: 6. CDR3 length: 15 amino acids. As DNA, the CDR3 is TGTGCCAGCAGCTTCCTGCGGGGGGATCACAATGAGCAGTTCTTC. Its protein is CASSFLRGDHNEQFF.

This clone turned up a few times. V gene TRBV6-5 combines with J gene TRBJ2-6, with TRBD1 identical over 7 bases. The CDR3 loop spans 15 amino acids. Unmatched junction bases numbered 4, after V lost 6 bases and J lost 2 bases. The germline gives CDR1 MNHEY, CDR2 SVGAGI. The CDR3: CASRETGAGANVLTF. The CDR3, as DNA: TGTGCCAGCAGAGAAACAGGGGCTGGGGCCAACGTCCTGACTTTC.

The rearrangement links TRBV6-1 to TRBJ1-5; possible D gene TRBD1, 6 bases. Trimming shortened V by 4 bases and J by 0 bases, and 16 bases separated the two germline ends. CDR1 MNHNS and CDR2 SASEGT come from the germline V gene. The CDR3 contains 17 residues. The CDR3 here is CASSGLGGIYSNQPQHF. CDR3 DNA sequence: TGTGCCAGCAGTGGTCTGGGGGGCATTTATAGCAATCAGCCCCAGCATTTT.